This TCR beta chain was obtained from a study of shared clonotypes between healthy human individuals. The table came from immunoSEQ multiplex PCR; TCRdb's copy has only in-frame clones and leaves some out. Of roughly 1,100,000 clones listed, around four fifths are singletons. Germline CDR1 is SEHNR and CDR2 is FQNEAQ (reference sequence). This CDR3 spans 11 amino acids. The ends were cut back, 2 bases at V and 10 bases at J, with 9 bases in the middle. The genes are TRBV7-9 and TRBJ2-7, with a weak D call TRBD1 (5 bases). The sample comprised memory CD4+ T cells sorted from blood. The subset here: CD45RA-negative fraction. This clonotype was obtained from a man aged 18 to 35 in good health. The CDR3 bases are TGTGCCAGCAGCTTATCAGGGCCACAGTACTTC. As protein: CASSLSGPQYF.